This TCR beta chain was sequenced during a study of blood T cell repertoires in COVID-19 (dated by TCRdb to 2019 to 2021). For the wider study: The collaborator samples originated in the United States, Italy and Spain and spanned the acute and convalescent phases of COVID-19. The prospective study material was composed of cDNA or gDNA derived from T cells, B-cell-depleted T cells, or PBMCs. The dataset comprised deeply sampled blood TCRbeta repertoires from subjects exposed to, actively infected with, or recovered from COVID-19. A freely available public database, intended as a resource for researchers studying the immune response to SARS-CoV-2, is where the repertoires were released. Samples were obtained from the ongoing ImmuneRACE study (first 160 participants) and from 1,254 subjects provided by 6 global collaborators. Nearly every sample came with metadata listing a de-identified subject ID, COVID-19 status, age in years and sex. Where available, HLA class I and class II types were obtained from metadata supplied by the sample provider rather than from assay-based typing. Summary of the overall study and its limitations: Clinical and demographic metadata were provided uncurated, with the amount varying by source and participant.

TCRbeta CDR3 regions were amplified from genomic DNA using the immunoSEQ Assay, a bias-controlled multiplex PCR. The authors processed their data as follows. Within the assay, amplification of reference gene primers was used to estimate how many nucleated cells each sample contained. To quantify the absolute abundance of each unique TCRbeta CDR3 rearrangement, sequence reads were collapsed and filtered. Productive Simpson clonality was computed per sample as the square root of Simpson's diversity index over productive rearrangements. TCRdb mirrors the immuneACCESS table, restricted to in-frame sequences. Some clones are absent from its copies; in checked studies, under half trace to an unresolved V gene, and the reason for the others is unknown. V, J and clone size were drawn from that table, and D and trimming were deduced from the DNA. The sample table records roughly 410,000 clones; 70% to 90% of these occur just once. 1.2% of the sample comes from the top ten.

The collaborating institutions used their own protocols to collect whole blood in K2EDTA tubes. For TCRbeta analysis, collaborators shipped samples in one of three forms: frozen whole blood, isolated PBMCs, or DNA extracted from either of those sample types. The cysteine opens and the phenylalanine closes a CDR3 of 16 amino acids. The retained sequence is limited to the CDR3, 48 bases, with the frame set at the first base. The V end gives up 5 bases and the J end 0 bases, leaving 6 bases in the junction not matched to a gene. The germline V gene (reference sequence) specifies SGHNT as CDR1 and YYREEE as CDR2. Remarks on this clone: Its specific antigen is unknown. No base quality information exists; no much larger clone differs at one position.

Rearrangement joined TRBV5-4 to TRBJ2-3, with 10 middle bases fitting TRBD2. The TCR originated in a man aged 35 to 55 with acute or convalescent COVID-19. Sequenced input: peripheral blood. CDR3 loop: CASRGAGGRSTDTQYF. The nucleotides read TGTGCCAGCAGGGGAGCGGGGGGGCGGAGCACAGATACGCAGTATTTT.